What follows is one T cell receptor beta chain and its context. Sequencing was performed with immunoSEQ multiplex PCR; in TCRdb, only in-frame clones are kept and a portion is missing. The repertoire holds approximately 98,000 clones, with around four fifths as singletons. The V segment lost 4 bases and the J segment 7 bases; nucleotides outside the gene matches: 8. Germline V CDR1 and CDR2: SGHRS, YFSETQ. The CDR3 is 16 residues long. The source of the sample is a study of control samples from healthy donors and cancer patients. This clonotype originated in a man aged 18 to 30 in good health. V gene TRBV5-1 combines with J gene TRBJ1-4, with TRBD1 identical over 12 bases. Specimen: blood. DNA of the CDR3: TGCGCCAGCAGCGTCCCGGGACAGGGGGCAAGTGAAAAACTGTTTTTT. The encoded protein is CASSVPGQGASEKLFF. The full variable domain, rest sourced from reference TRBV5-1 and TRBJ1-4, is KAGVTQTPRYLIKTRGQQVTLSCSPISGHRSVSWYQQTPGQGLQFLFEYFSETQRNKGNFPGRFSGRQFSNSRSEMNVSTLELGDSALYLCASSVPGQGASEKLFFGSGTQLSVL.